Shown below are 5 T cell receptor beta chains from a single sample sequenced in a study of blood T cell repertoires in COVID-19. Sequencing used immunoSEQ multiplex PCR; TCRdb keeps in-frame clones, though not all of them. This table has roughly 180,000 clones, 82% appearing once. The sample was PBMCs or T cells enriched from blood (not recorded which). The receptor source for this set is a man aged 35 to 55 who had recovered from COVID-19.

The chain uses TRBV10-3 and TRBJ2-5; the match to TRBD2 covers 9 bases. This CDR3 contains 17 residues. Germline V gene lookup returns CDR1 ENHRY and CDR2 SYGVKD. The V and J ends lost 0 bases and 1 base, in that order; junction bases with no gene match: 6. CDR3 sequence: CAISESGAGGPQETQYF. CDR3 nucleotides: TGTGCCATCAGTGAGTCGGGAGCGGGAGGACCCCAAGAGACCCAGTACTTC.

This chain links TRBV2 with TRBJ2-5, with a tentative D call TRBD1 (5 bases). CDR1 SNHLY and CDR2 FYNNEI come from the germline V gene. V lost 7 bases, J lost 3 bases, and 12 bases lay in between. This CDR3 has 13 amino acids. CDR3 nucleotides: TGTGCCAGCACCGCCAGACAGAAAGAGACCCAGTACTTC. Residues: CASTARQKETQYF.

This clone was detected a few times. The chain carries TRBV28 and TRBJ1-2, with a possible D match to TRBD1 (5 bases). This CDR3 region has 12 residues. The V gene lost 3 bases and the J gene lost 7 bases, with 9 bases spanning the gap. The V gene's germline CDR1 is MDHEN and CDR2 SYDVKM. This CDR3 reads CASSFQGFGYTF. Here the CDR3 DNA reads TGTGCCAGCAGTTTTCAGGGATTTGGCTACACCTTC.

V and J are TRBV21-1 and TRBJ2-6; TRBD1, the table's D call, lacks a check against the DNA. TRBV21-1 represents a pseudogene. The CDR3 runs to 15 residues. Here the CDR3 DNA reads TGTGCCCCGGGGACAGGGGGGACTGGGGCCAACGTCCTGACTTTC. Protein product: CAPGTGGTGANVLTF.

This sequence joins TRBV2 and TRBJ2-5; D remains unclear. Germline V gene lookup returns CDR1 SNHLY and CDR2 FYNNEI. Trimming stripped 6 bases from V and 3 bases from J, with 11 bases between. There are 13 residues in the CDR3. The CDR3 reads CASRQPYEETQYF. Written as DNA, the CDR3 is TGTGCCAGCAGACAACCATACGAAGAGACCCAGTACTTC.